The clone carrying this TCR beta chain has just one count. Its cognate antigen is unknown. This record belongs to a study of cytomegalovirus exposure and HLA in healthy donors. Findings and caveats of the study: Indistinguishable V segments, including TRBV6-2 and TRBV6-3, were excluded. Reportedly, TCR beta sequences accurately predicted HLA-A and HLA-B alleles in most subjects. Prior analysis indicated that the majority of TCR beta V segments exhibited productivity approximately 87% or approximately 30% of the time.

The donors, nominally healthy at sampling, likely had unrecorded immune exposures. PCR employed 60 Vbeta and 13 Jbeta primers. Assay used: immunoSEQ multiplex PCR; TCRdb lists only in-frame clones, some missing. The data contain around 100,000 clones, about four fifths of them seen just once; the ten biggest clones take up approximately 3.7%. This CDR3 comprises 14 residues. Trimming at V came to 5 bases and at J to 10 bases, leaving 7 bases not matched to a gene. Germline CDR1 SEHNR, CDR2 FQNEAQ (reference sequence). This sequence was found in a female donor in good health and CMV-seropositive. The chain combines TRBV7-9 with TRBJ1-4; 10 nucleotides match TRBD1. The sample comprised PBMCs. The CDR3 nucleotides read TGTGCCAGCAGCCCGAACCGGGACAGGGGAAAACTGTTTTTT. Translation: CASSPNRDRGKLFF.